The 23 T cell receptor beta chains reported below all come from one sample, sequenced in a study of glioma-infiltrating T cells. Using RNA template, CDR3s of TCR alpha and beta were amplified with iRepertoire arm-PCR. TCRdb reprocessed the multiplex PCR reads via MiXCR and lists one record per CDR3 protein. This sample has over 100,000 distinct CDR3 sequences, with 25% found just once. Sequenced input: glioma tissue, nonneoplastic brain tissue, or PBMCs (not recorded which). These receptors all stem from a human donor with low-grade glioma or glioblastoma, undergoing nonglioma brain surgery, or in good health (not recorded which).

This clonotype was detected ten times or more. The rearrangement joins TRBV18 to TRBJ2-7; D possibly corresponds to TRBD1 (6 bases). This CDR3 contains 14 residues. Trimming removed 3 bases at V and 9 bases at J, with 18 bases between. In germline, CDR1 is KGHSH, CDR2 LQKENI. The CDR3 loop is CASSPPPGHEVQYF. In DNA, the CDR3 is TGTGCCAGCTCACCGCCCCCGGGACACGAAGTGCAGTACTTC.

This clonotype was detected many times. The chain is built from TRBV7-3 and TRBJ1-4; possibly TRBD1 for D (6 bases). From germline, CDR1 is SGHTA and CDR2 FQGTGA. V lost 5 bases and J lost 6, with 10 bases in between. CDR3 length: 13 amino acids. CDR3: CASSLNRDEKLFF. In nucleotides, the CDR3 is TGTGCCAGCAGCCTCAACAGGGATGAAAAACTGTTTTTT. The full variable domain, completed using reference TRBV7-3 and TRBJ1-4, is GAGVSQTPSNKVTEKGKYVELRCDPISGHTALYWYRQSLGQGPEFLIYFQGTGAADDSGLPNDRFFAVRPEGSVSTLKIQRTERGDSAVYLCASSLNRDEKLFFGSGTQLSVL.

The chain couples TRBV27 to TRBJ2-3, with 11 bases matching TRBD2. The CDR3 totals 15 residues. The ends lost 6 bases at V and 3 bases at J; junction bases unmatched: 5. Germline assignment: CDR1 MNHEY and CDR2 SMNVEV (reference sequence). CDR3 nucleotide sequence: TGTGCCAGCAGGGTACTAGCGGGAGAGACAGATACGCAGTATTTT. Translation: CASRVLAGETDTQYF.

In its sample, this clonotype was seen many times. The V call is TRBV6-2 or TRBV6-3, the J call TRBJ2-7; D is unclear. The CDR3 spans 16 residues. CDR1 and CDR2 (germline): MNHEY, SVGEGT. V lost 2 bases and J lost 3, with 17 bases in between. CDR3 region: CASSYPRGSLDYEQYF. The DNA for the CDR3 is TGTGCCAGCAGTTACCCCCGAGGCAGTCTGGACTACGAGCAGTACTTC.

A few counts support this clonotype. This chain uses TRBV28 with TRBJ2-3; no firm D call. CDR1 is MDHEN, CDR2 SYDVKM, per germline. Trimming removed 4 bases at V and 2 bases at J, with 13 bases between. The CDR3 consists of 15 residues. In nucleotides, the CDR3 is TGTGCCAGCAGTTCCCCCAGGACCTTCACAGATACGCAGTATTTT. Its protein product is CASSSPRTFTDTQYF.

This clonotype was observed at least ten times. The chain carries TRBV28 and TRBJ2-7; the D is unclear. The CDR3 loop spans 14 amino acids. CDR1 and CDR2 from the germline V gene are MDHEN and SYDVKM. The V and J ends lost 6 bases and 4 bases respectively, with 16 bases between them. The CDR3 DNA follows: TGTGCCAGCAGCTACCCCGCGTCGGCTTACGAGCAGTACTTC. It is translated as CASSYPASAYEQYF.

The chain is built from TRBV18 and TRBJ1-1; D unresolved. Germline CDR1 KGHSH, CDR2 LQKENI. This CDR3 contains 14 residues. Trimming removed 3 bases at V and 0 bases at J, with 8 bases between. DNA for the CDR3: TGTGCCAGCTCACCCTGTGGGCTGAACACTGAAGCTTTCTTT. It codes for CASSPCGLNTEAFF.

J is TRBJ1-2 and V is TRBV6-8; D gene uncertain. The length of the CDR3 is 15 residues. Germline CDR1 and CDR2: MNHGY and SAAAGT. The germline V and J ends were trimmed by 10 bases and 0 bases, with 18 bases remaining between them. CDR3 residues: CAISRSPDANYGYTF. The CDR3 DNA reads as TGTGCCATCAGCCGGAGCCCCGATGCTAACTATGGCTACACCTTC.

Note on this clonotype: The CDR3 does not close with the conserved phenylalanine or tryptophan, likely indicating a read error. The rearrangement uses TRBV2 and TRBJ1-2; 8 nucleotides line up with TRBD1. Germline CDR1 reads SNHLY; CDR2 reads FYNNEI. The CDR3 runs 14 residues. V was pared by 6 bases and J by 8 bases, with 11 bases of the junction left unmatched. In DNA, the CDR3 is TGTGCCAGCAGCGGGACAGGCCTGGGGGGCGGCTACACCTTA. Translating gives CASSGTGLGGGYTL.

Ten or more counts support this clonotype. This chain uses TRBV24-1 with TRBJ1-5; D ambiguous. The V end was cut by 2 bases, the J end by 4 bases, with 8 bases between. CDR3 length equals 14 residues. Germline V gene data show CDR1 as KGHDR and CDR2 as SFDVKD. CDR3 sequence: CATSDSPVNQPQHF. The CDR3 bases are TGTGCCACCAGTGATTCCCCGGTGAATCAGCCCCAGCATTTT.

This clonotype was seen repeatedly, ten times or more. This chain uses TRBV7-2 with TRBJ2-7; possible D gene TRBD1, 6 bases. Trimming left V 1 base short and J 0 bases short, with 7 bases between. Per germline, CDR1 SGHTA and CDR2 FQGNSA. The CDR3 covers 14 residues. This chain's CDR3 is CASSLEQGSYEQYF. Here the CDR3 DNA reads TGTGCCAGCAGCTTAGAACAGGGCTCCTACGAGCAGTACTTC.

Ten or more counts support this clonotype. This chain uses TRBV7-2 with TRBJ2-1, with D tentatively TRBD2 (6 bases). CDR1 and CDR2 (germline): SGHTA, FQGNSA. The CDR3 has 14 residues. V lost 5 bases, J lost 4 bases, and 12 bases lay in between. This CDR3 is CASSPPGGYNEQFF. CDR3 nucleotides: TGTGCCAGCAGCCCACCCGGGGGATACAATGAGCAGTTCTTC.

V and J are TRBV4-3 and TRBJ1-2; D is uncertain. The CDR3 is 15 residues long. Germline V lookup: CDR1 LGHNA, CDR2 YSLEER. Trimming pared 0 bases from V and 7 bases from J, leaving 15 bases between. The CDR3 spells CASSQDYRGGLGYTF. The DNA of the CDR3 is TGCGCCAGCAGCCAAGATTACCGGGGAGGACTTGGCTACACCTTC.

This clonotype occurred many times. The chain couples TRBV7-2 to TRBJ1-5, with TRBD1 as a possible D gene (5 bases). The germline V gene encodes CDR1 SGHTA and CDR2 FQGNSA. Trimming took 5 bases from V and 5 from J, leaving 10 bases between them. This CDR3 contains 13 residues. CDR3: CASSPQQDQPQHF. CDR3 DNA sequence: TGTGCCAGCAGCCCCCAACAGGATCAGCCCCAGCATTTT. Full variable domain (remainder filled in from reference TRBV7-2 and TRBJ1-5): GAGVSQSPSNKVTEKGKDVELRCDPISGHTALYWYRQSLGQGLEFLIYFQGNSAPDKSGLPSDRFSAERTGGSVSTLTIQRTQQEDSAVYLCASSPQQDQPQHFGDGTRLSIL.

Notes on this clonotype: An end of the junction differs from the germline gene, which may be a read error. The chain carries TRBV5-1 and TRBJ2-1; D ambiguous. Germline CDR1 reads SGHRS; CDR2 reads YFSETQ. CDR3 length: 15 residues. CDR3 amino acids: CASGLDGDSYNEQFF. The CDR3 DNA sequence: TGCGCCAGCGGCTTGGATGGCGACTCCTACAATGAGCAGTTCTTC.

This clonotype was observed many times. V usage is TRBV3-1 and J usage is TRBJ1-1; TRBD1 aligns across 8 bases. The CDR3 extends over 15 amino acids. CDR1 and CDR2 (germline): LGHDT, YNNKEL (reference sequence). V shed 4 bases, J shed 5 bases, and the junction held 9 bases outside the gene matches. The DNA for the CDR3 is TGTGCCAGCAGCCTTCTCGGACAGGGAGGTACTGAAGCTTTCTTT. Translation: CASSLLGQGGTEAFF. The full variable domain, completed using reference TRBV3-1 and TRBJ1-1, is DTAVSQTPKYLVTQMGNDKSIKCEQNLGHDTMYWYKQDSKKFLKIMFSYNNKELIINETVPNRFSPKSPDKAHLNLHINSLELGDSAVYFCASSLLGQGGTEAFFGQGTRLTVV.

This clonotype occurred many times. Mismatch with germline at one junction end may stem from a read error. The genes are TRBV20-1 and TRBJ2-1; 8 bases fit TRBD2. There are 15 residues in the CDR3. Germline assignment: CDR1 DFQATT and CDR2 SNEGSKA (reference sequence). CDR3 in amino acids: CSAGRSGSSYNEQLF. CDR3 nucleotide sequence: TGCAGTGCCGGAAGAAGCGGGAGCTCCTACAATGAGCAGCTCTTC.

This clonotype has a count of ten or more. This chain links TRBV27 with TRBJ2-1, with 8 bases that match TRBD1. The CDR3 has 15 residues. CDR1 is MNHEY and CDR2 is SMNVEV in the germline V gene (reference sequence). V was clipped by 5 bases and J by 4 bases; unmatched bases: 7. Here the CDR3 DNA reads TGTGCCAGCAGTGTCGGGACAGGTACTTACAATGAGCAGTTCTTC. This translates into CASSVGTGTYNEQFF.

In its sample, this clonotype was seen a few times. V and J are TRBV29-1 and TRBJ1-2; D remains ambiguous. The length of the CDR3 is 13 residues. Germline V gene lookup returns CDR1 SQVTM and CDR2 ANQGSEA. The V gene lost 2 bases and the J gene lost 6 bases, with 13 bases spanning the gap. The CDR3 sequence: CSVEKVRGNGYTF. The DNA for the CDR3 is TGCAGCGTTGAAAAAGTGAGAGGGAATGGCTACACCTTC.

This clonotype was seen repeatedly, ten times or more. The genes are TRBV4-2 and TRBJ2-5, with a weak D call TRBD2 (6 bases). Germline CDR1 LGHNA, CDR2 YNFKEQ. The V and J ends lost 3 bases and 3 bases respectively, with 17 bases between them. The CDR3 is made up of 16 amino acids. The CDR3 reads CASSQDLLRREETQYF. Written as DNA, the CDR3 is TGTGCCAGCAGCCAGGATCTCCTCAGGAGGGAAGAGACCCAGTACTTC.

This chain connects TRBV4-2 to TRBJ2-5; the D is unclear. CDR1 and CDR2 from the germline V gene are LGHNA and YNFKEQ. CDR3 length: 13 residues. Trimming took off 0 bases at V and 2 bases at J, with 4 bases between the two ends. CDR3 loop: CASSQELQETQYF. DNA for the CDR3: TGTGCCAGCAGCCAAGAACTACAAGAGACCCAGTACTTC.

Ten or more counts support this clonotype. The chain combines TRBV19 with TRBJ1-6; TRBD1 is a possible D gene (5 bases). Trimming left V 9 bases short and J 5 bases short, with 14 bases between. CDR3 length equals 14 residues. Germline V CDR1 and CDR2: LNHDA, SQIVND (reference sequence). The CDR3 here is CASTDRDHNSPLHF. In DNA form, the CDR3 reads TGTGCCAGCACCGACAGAGATCATAATTCACCCCTCCACTTT.

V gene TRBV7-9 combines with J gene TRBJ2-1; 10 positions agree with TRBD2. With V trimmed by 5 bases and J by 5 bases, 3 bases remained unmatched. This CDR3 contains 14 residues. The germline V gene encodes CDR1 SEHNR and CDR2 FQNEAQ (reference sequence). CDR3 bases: TGTGCCAGCAGCGAGCGGGGGGGCAACAATGAGCAGTTCTTC. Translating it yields CASSERGGNNEQFF.